These 30 T cell receptor beta chains were all obtained from the same sample, sequenced in a study of neurological immune-mediated disorders. MiXCR, applied by TCRdb to the 5' RACE reads, yields one record per CDR3 protein. The data show about 70,000 distinct CDR3 sequences, with around 5% seen just once and 2.2% held by the top ten. What was sequenced was PBMCs. The receptors here all came from a woman between 65 and 79 years old with multiple sclerosis.

This clonotype was detected a few times. This chain's CDR3 is CASSEAGTAKELFF. For the CDR3, the DNA is TGTGCCAGCAGTGAAGCCGGGACAGCTAAAGAACTGTTTTTT. The chain uses TRBV25-1 and TRBJ1-4; 7 positions agree with TRBD1. V lost 2 bases and J lost 12; bases outside the gene matches: 9. This CDR3 comprises 14 residues. Germline lookup yields CDR1 MGHDK and CDR2 SYGVNS.

The table lists this clonotype with many counts. The chain links TRBV6-2 or TRBV6-3 to TRBJ2-7; D ambiguous. The germline V gene encodes CDR1 MNHEY and CDR2 SVGEGT. CDR3 size: 12 residues. The V gene lost 6 bases and the J gene lost 3 bases, with 9 bases spanning the gap. This chain's CDR3 is CASRGANYEQYF. CDR3 in DNA: TGTGCCAGCAGGGGCGCTAACTACGAGCAGTACTTC.

This clonotype came up a few times. V gene TRBV11-2 combines with J gene TRBJ2-7, with D perhaps matching TRBD1 (6 bases). Germline V gives CDR1 SGHAT, CDR2 FQNNGV. The CDR3 is 13 residues long. With 6 bases removed from V and 0 bases from J, the gap between germline ends came to 9 bases. In DNA, the CDR3 is TGTGCCAGCAGAGACAGGTCCTCCTACGAGCAGTACTTC. This codes for CASRDRSSYEQYF.

This clonotype came up a few times. A much larger clone is a single base away; this may be a read error. The chain recombines TRBV20-1 with TRBJ1-2, with D hard to call. The V end lost 3 bases, the J end lost 5 bases, and 10 bases lay between the germline ends. The CDR3 covers 12 residues. CDR1 and CDR2 (germline): DFQATT, SNEGSKA (reference sequence). For the CDR3, the DNA is TGCAGTGCTAGGACCATTCTTTATGGCTACACCTTC. Its translation: CSARTILYGYTF.

This clonotype was recorded a few times. V and J are TRBV12-3 or TRBV12-4 and TRBJ2-7; TRBD1 aligns across 7 bases. This CDR3 comprises 15 residues. Trimming at V came to 6 bases and at J to 6 bases, leaving 14 bases not matched to a gene. In nucleotides, the CDR3 is TGTGCCAGCAGCCTAGGCCCGGGGACAGCTTCCGAGCAGTACTTC. This sequence encodes CASSLGPGTASEQYF.

This clonotype has a count of ten or more. The CDR3 protein is CASSYPGTSGPRGETQYF. For the CDR3, the DNA is TGTGCCAGCAGCTACCCCGGGACTAGCGGCCCCAGGGGAGAGACCCAGTACTTC. The chain uses TRBV7-2 and TRBJ2-5, with 11 bases fitting TRBD2. The CDR3 extends over 18 amino acids. Germline lookup yields CDR1 SGHTA and CDR2 FQGNSA. V shed 4 bases and J 4 bases; nucleotides not matched to a gene: 14.

This clonotype was seen repeatedly, ten times or more. The J gene is TRBJ1-1, the V gene TRBV3-1; D perhaps matches TRBD1 (5 bases). The V end lost 3 bases, the J end lost 1 base, and 12 bases lay between the germline ends. CDR1 LGHDT and CDR2 YNNKEL come from the germline V gene (reference sequence). There are 15 residues in the CDR3. This chain's CDR3 is CASSHLRGENTEAFF. The CDR3 DNA reads TGTGCCAGCAGCCACCTTCGGGGCGAGAACACTGAAGCTTTCTTT.

This clonotype was recorded at least ten times. V is TRBV10-1 and J is TRBJ2-7; D not certain. Trimming took 3 bases from V and 0 from J, leaving 9 bases between them. The CDR3 is 14 amino acids. The germline CDR1 and CDR2 sequences are WNHNN and SYGVQD (reference sequence). Here the CDR3 reads CASSDQGRSYEQYF. In DNA, the CDR3 is TGCGCCAGCAGTGATCAAGGCCGCTCCTACGAGCAGTACTTC.

This clonotype was seen many times. This chain joins TRBV15 and TRBJ2-1; TRBD2 is a possible D gene (6 bases). The length of the CDR3 is 14 residues. Trimming left V 4 bases short and J 10 bases short, with 17 bases between. The germline gives CDR1 LNHNV, CDR2 YYDKDF (reference sequence). The CDR3 DNA sequence: TGTGCCACCAGCAAACGTCAAGCGGGTGGGGAGCAGTTCTTC. Its protein is CATSKRQAGGEQFF.

This clonotype was counted many times. The V and J genes are TRBV7-8 and TRBJ1-2; a weak D match, TRBD1 (6 bases). Looked up from germline, CDR1 is SGHVS and CDR2 is FQNEAQ. V lost 5 bases, J lost 5 bases, and 9 bases lay in between. This CDR3 is built from 12 residues. CDR3 sequence (DNA): TGTGCCAGCAGCGAACAGGGTTATGGCTACACCTTC. Translated: CASSEQGYGYTF.

This clonotype was detected many times. The genes are TRBV27 and TRBJ1-2, with TRBD1 matching over 9 bases. The CDR3 consists of 13 residues. Trimming at V came to 5 bases and at J to 8 bases, leaving 6 bases not matched to a gene. Looked up from germline, CDR1 is MNHEY and CDR2 is SMNVEV (reference sequence). The CDR3 sequence is CASSLWTGEGYTF. The CDR3 coding sequence is TGTGCCAGCAGTCTCTGGACAGGGGAGGGCTACACCTTC.

This clonotype has a count of ten or more. This rearrangement joins TRBV6-2 or TRBV6-3 to TRBJ1-2; no clear D gene. Trimming left V 7 bases short and J 7 bases short, with 10 bases between. Germline values: CDR1 MNHEY, CDR2 SVGEGT. This CDR3 has 11 amino acids. CDR3 coding DNA: TGTGCCAGCAAGGAGGGAGGTGGCTACACCTTC. Its protein product is CASKEGGGYTF.

In its sample, this clonotype was seen many times. The gene calls are TRBV7-9 and TRBJ2-1, with TRBD1 as a possible D gene (5 bases). Trimming shortened V by 5 bases and J by 9 bases, and 11 bases separated the two germline ends. The V gene's germline CDR1 is SEHNR and CDR2 FQNEAQ (reference sequence). CDR3 length: 12 amino acids. CDR3 coding DNA: TGTGCCAGCAGCGTCTCCCAGGGTGAGCAGTTCTTC. Its translation is CASSVSQGEQFF.

Points on this clonotype: A much larger clone differs by one base, so this may be a read error. The chain couples TRBV9 to TRBJ2-3; TRBD2 aligns across 14 bases. Germline CDR1 and CDR2: SGDLS and YYNGEE. This CDR3 has 15 amino acids. The CDR3 here is CASSAGTSGSGTKYF. The CDR3 coding sequence is TGTGCCAGCAGCGCCGGGACTAGCGGGAGTGGTACGAAGTATTTT. The full variable domain, with the rest looked up from reference TRBV9 and TRBJ2-3, is DSGVTQTPKHLITATGQRVTLRCSPRSGDLSVYWYQQSLDQGLQFLIQYYNGEERAKGNILERFSAQQFPDLHSELNLSSLELGDSALYFCASSAGTSGSGTKYFGPGTRLTVL.

Notes on this clonotype: A read error may be the cause here, since a much bigger clone is one base away. This chain uses TRBV6-2 or TRBV6-3 with TRBJ1-1; D gene ambiguous. Germline assignment: CDR1 MNHEY and CDR2 SVGEGT. The CDR3 has 12 residues. Written as DNA, the CDR3 is TGTGACAGCAGTTACTATTCAACTGAAGCTTTCTTT. Protein: CDSSYYSTEAFF.

The sample holds a few counts of this clonotype. The junction and the germline gene differ at one end; a read error may be behind it. The chain uses TRBV5-1 and TRBJ2-5; possibly TRBD1 for D (6 bases). From germline, CDR1 is SGHRS and CDR2 YFSETQ. This CDR3 is built from 13 residues. CDR3 sequence (DNA): TGCGCCAGCGTGGGACATCTCCAAGAGACCAAGTACTTC. Translating it yields CASVGHLQETKYF.

This clonotype was observed at least ten times. This chain links TRBV28 with TRBJ1-5; D unclear. There are 14 residues in the CDR3. The V and J ends lost 2 bases and 7 bases respectively, with 12 bases between them. The V gene's germline CDR1 is MDHEN and CDR2 SYDVKM. The CDR3 spells CASSLGFGSQPQHF. The CDR3 DNA follows: TGTGCCAGCAGTTTAGGTTTTGGGTCCCAGCCCCAGCATTTT.

This clonotype has a handful of counts. The gene calls are TRBV6-5 and TRBJ2-1; tentative D call: TRBD1 (6 bases). The germline CDR1 and CDR2 sequences are MNHEY and SVGAGI. Deletions cut 10 bases from V and 4 bases from J, with 11 bases between. The CDR3 spans 12 residues. The CDR3 spells CATAGDYNEQFF. The CDR3 DNA is TGTGCCACCGCAGGGGATTACAATGAGCAGTTCTTC.

This clonotype was seen ten or more times. CDR3 nucleotides: TGTGCCAGCATTCCCGGGGGGACAGGGAACACTGAAGCTTTCTTT. It yields the protein CASIPGGTGNTEAFF. The gene calls are TRBV2 and TRBJ1-1, with TRBD1 matching 8 bases. The V and J ends lost 7 bases and 1 base, in that order; junction bases with no gene match: 8. Germline assignment: CDR1 SNHLY and CDR2 FYNNEI. This CDR3 has 15 amino acids.

The sample holds many counts of this clonotype. The chain uses TRBV4-1 and TRBJ2-7; 12 nucleotides align to TRBD2. The V segment lost 6 bases and the J segment 1 base; nucleotides outside the gene matches: 4. The germline gives CDR1 MGHRA, CDR2 YSYEKL. The CDR3 spans 15 residues. The CDR3 DNA follows: TGCGCCAGCAGGTCCGGGACTAGCGGGTCCTACGAGCAGTACTTC. Protein: CASRSGTSGSYEQYF.

There are many counts of this clonotype. This chain connects TRBV9 to TRBJ1-4; D is uncertain. The CDR3 runs 13 residues. V lost 5 bases and J lost 0, with 5 bases in between. Germline CDR1 and CDR2: SGDLS and YYNGEE. DNA of the CDR3: TGTGCCAGCAGGACCGCAACTAATGAAAAACTGTTTTTT. It yields the protein CASRTATNEKLFF. Drawing the rest from reference TRBV9 and TRBJ1-4, the complete variable domain is DSGVTQTPKHLITATGQRVTLRCSPRSGDLSVYWYQQSLDQGLQFLIQYYNGEERAKGNILERFSAQQFPDLHSELNLSSLELGDSALYFCASRTATNEKLFFGSGTQLSVL.

This clonotype has at least ten counts. The rearrangement uses TRBV12-3 or TRBV12-4 and TRBJ2-7; D unclear. The CDR3 totals 15 residues. V was clipped by 5 bases and J by 0 bases, with 14 bases between them. DNA for the CDR3: TGTGCCAGCAGTCCGAGGACGGCAACCTCCTACGAGCAGTACTTC. Translation gives CASSPRTATSYEQYF.

This clonotype was picked up a small number of times. The junction does not match germline at one end; this may be a read error. The chain combines TRBV4-3 with TRBJ2-5; D remains unclear. Looked up from germline, CDR1 is LGHNA and CDR2 is YSLEER. The CDR3 has 15 residues. Here the CDR3 DNA reads TGCACCAGCAGCCAAGATTGGACCCCTGGGGAGACCCAGTACTTC. Translation: CTSSQDWTPGETQYF.

This clonotype has a count of ten or more. The chain combines TRBV20-1 with TRBJ1-2; D might be TRBD1 (5 bases). CDR3 size: 12 residues. CDR1 and CDR2 from the germline V gene are DFQATT and SNEGSKA (reference sequence). The V end was cut by 5 bases, the J end by 8 bases, with 15 bases between. For the CDR3, the DNA is TGCAGTGCTCGAGCAGGGTTTGGCGGCTACACCTTC. This codes for CSARAGFGGYTF.

This clonotype was counted ten times or more. The chain uses TRBV4-3 and TRBJ2-7; TRBD1 agrees at 9 bases. Trimming removed 2 bases from V and 7 bases from J; junction bases left unmatched: 18. The CDR3 spans 18 residues. Per germline, CDR1 LGHNA and CDR2 YSLEER. The CDR3 nucleotides are TGCGCCAGCAGCCAATGGGACAGGGACCCCCTCCTACCGGGGGAGCAGTACTTC. It specifies CASSQWDRDPLLPGEQYF.

This clonotype has ten or more counts. This sequence joins TRBV3-1 and TRBJ2-3, with 10 bases fitting TRBD1. V shed 2 bases, J shed 9 bases, and the junction held 8 bases outside the gene matches. Per the germline V gene, CDR1 is LGHDT and CDR2 is YNNKEL (reference sequence). CDR3 size: 15 residues. This chain's CDR3 is CASSQITGGQGTQYF. CDR3 sequence (DNA): TGTGCCAGCAGCCAAATCACCGGGGGACAGGGGACGCAGTATTTT.

This clonotype came up many times. This rearrangement joins TRBV7-9 to TRBJ2-1; 11 nucleotides line up with TRBD1. Germline CDR1 and CDR2: SEHNR and FQNEAQ (reference sequence). V trimming: 10 bases; J trimming: 7 bases; junction bases outside the gene matches: 12. The length of the CDR3 is 15 residues. The CDR3 loop reads CAIPSRDRGMNEQFF. The DNA for the CDR3 is TGTGCCATCCCGTCAAGGGACAGGGGGATGAATGAGCAGTTCTTC. Complete variable domain (other parts from reference TRBV7-9 and TRBJ2-1): DTGVSQNPRHKITKRGQNVTFRCDPISEHNRLYWYRQTLGQGPEFLTYFQNEAQLEKSRLLSDRFSAERPKGSFSTLEIQRTEQGDSAMYLCAIPSRDRGMNEQFFGPGTRLTVL.

In this sample, this clonotype turned up many times. The gene calls are TRBV4-1 and TRBJ2-2; TRBD2 aligns across 15 bases. The germline V gene has CDR1 MGHRA and CDR2 YSYEKL. This CDR3 has 19 residues. V shed 0 bases, J shed 5 bases, and the junction held 7 bases outside the gene matches. CDR3 DNA: TGCGCCAGCAGCCAAGATCCCGGGACTAGCGGGAGGACGACCGGGGAGCTGTTTTTT. This translates into CASSQDPGTSGRTTGELFF.

This clonotype came up many times. The rearrangement links TRBV5-1 to TRBJ2-7; 9 positions agree with TRBD1. CDR1 is SGHRS and CDR2 is YFSETQ in the germline V gene. The junction had 4 bases not matched to a gene; V was cut back by 4 bases and J by 2 bases. The CDR3 runs 14 residues. The CDR3 sequence: CASSMGQGAYEQYF. In nucleotides, the CDR3 is TGCGCCAGCAGCATGGGACAGGGCGCCTACGAGCAGTACTTC.

This clonotype was recorded many times. V and J are TRBV20-1 and TRBJ1-5; no firm D call. Germline loops: CDR1 DFQATT, CDR2 SNEGSKA (reference sequence). This CDR3 has 12 amino acids. V dropped 8 bases and J dropped 1 base, with 9 bases sitting between them. CDR3 in amino acids: CSLGGSNQPQHF. The CDR3 region has the DNA TGCAGTCTCGGCGGCAGCAATCAGCCCCAGCATTTT.